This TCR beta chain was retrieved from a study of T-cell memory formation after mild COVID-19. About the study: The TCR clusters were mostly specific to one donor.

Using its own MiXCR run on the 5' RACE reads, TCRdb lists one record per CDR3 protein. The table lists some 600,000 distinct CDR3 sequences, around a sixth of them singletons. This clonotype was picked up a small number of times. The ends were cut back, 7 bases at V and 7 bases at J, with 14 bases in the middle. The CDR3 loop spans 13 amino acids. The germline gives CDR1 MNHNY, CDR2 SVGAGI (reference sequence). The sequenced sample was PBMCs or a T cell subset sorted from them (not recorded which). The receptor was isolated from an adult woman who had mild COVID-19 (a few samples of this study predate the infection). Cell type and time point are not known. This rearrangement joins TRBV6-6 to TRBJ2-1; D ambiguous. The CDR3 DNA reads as TGTGCCAGCAACCGTATCGAAAAGAATGAGCAGTTCTTC. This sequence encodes CASNRIEKNEQFF.